This T cell receptor beta chain was sequenced during a study of blood T cell repertoires in COVID-19. Looking at the study overall: The samples span acute and convalescent COVID-19 from the United States, Italy and Spain. The cDNA or gDNA used as material had been derived from T cells, B-cell-depleted T cells, or PBMCs.

Per the original data handling: The authors estimated nucleated cell counts from reference gene primer amplification. The method was immunoSEQ multiplex PCR; TCRdb's version includes in-frame clones alone and lacks a portion of them. That table supplies the V and J calls and clone size; D and trimming were determined from the DNA. The sample holds under 200,000 clones, about 86% seen once. The specimen was peripheral blood. This clonotype originated in a man in his fifties or sixties with acute or convalescent COVID-19.

The CDR3 sequence: CASSFRSDRATEAFF. In DNA form, the CDR3 reads TGTGCCAGCAGTTTCCGGTCAGACAGGGCCACTGAAGCTTTCTTT. The chain has TRBV27 and TRBJ1-1, with 7 bases that match TRBD1. The germline V gene has CDR1 MNHEY and CDR2 SMNVEV (reference sequence). The CDR3 length is 15 residues. With 3 bases clipped from V and 4 bases from J, the junction kept 8 bases outside the gene matches.